A single sample gave rise to the 22 T cell receptor beta chains below, sequenced in a study of blood T cell repertoires in COVID-19. Method: immunoSEQ multiplex PCR; TCRdb's copy keeps in-frame clones and lacks some. The repertoire consists of about 220,000 clones, with 82% occurring once and the leading ten covering 3.6%. Material: peripheral blood. These receptors were collected from a woman aged 80 or older with acute or convalescent COVID-19.

This clone appeared a single time. The J gene is TRBJ2-1, the V gene TRBV27, with TRBD1 matching 9 bases. Losses at the gene ends were 2 bases for V and 8 bases for J; bases not matched to a gene: 7. This CDR3 is 15 amino acids long. CDR1 MNHEY and CDR2 SMNVEV come from the germline V gene (reference sequence). The DNA of the CDR3 is TGTGCCAGCAGTTTAGGTGGACAGGGGTTCTATGAGCAGTTCTTC. It yields the protein CASSLGGQGFYEQFF.

Comment on this clone: No conserved phenylalanine or tryptophan ends this CDR3, so it is likely a read error. No DNA is shown, since the ends of the CDR3 on it are uncertain; the CDR3 is the one TCRdb lists. The V call is TRBV2, the J call TRBJ1-1. The CDR3 has 12 residues if both end residues are counted. CDR1 is SNHLY, CDR2 FYNNEI, per germline. CDR3 sequence: CASSDSLVRVSL.

The chain carries TRBV5-1 and TRBJ1-2; the D gene is possibly TRBD1 (5 bases). CDR3 length equals 14 residues. CDR1 and CDR2 from the germline V gene are SGHRS and YFSETQ. Trimming took 0 bases from V and 8 from J, leaving 14 bases between them. This CDR3 is CASSLELIQGGYTF. The CDR3 DNA reads TGCGCCAGCAGCTTGGAACTAATCCAGGGAGGCTACACCTTC. The full variable domain, in which reference TRBV5-1 and TRBJ1-2 provide the parts outside the CDR3, is KAGVTQTPRYLIKTRGQQVTLSCSPISGHRSVSWYQQTPGQGLQFLFEYFSETQRNKGNFPGRFSGRQFSNSRSEMNVSTLELGDSALYLCASSLELIQGGYTFGSGTRLTVV.

This CDR3 reads CASIKAGTGVGEQFF. The CDR3 DNA reads TGTGCCAGCATCAAGGCCGGGACAGGGGTCGGTGAGCAGTTCTTC. This sequence joins TRBV6-5 and TRBJ2-1, with 10 bases lining up with TRBD1. V dropped 7 bases and J dropped 9; count of bases not matched to a gene: 12. The CDR3 runs to 15 residues. Per germline, CDR1 MNHEY and CDR2 SVGAGI.

V is TRBV29-1 and J is TRBJ1-1; 9 bases line up with TRBD1. Germline-derived CDR1 and CDR2 are SQVTM and ANQGSEA. Germline trimming cut 6 bases from V and 7 bases from J; bases unmatched to any gene: 9. The CDR3 has 13 amino acids. The CDR3 here is CSVLQGAGGEAFF. The CDR3 DNA reads as TGCAGCGTATTACAGGGGGCGGGCGGTGAAGCTTTCTTT. The full variable domain, completed using reference TRBV29-1 and TRBJ1-1, is SAVISQKPSRDICQRGTSLTIQCQVDSQVTMMFWYRQQPGQSLTLIATANQGSEATYESGFVIDKFPISRPNLTFSTLTVSNMSPEDSSIYLCSVLQGAGGEAFFGQGTRLTVV.

V is TRBV11-2 and J is TRBJ2-7; 7 bases are a match to TRBD1. Germline V gene sequence: CDR1 SGHAT, CDR2 FQNNGV. The CDR3 length is 15 residues. V dropped 3 bases and J dropped 9; count of bases not matched to a gene: 14. CDR3 nucleotide sequence: TGTGCCAGCAGCTTCACAAGGACAGGTGGGGTTTGGCAGTACTTC. Protein product: CASSFTRTGGVWQYF. Full variable domain (rest looked up from reference TRBV11-2 and TRBJ2-7): EAGVAQSPRYKIIEKRQSVAFWCNPISGHATLYWYQQILGQGPKLLIQFQNNGVVDDSQLPKDRFSAERLKGVDSTLKIQPAKLEDSAVYLCASSFTRTGGVWQYFGPGTRLTVT.

The rearrangement uses TRBV12-3 or TRBV12-4 and TRBJ2-3, with a weak D call TRBD2 (7 bases). The CDR3 covers 12 residues. V shed 1 base and J shed 14 bases, with 13 bases lying between them. CDR3 DNA sequence: TGTGCCAGCAGTTTAGTGGGGGGGCAAAGGTATTTT. It encodes CASSLVGGQRYF.

This clone was found once. The gene calls are TRBV6-5 and TRBJ2-1; 11 positions match TRBD1. The CDR3 covers 15 residues. Trimming took 6 bases from V and 7 from J; bases not matched to a gene: 8. From germline, CDR1 is MNHEY and CDR2 SVGAGI. CDR3 region: CASSPDRGRLNEQFF. In nucleotides, the CDR3 is TGTGCCAGCAGCCCGGACAGGGGGCGGTTGAATGAGCAGTTCTTC.

This chain uses TRBV10-3 with TRBJ1-2; the D gene is possibly TRBD1 (6 bases). Germline V gives CDR1 ENHRY, CDR2 SYGVKD. Between the trimmed V and J ends, which lost 5 bases and 2 bases, there was a span of 12 bases. The CDR3 totals 14 residues. The CDR3 protein is CAISQGWGNYGYTF. CDR3 nucleotides: TGTGCCATCAGTCAGGGGTGGGGGAACTATGGCTACACCTTC.

The chain couples TRBV9 to TRBJ1-1; 7 nucleotides line up with TRBD1. V was pared by 0 bases and J by 2 bases, with 4 bases of the junction left unmatched. The CDR3 extends over 15 amino acids. Germline-derived CDR1 and CDR2 are SGDLS and YYNGEE. CDR3 loop: CASSVVGTDNTEAFF. DNA of the CDR3: TGTGCCAGCAGCGTAGTAGGGACAGACAACACTGAAGCTTTCTTT.

This sequence joins TRBV19 and TRBJ1-6; D call uncertain. V lost 5 bases and J lost 5, with 10 bases in between. Germline CDR1 LNHDA, CDR2 SQIVND (reference sequence). The CDR3 has 14 residues. CDR3 nucleotide sequence: TGTGCCAGTAGTGAGGGTTTGGATAATTCACCCCTCCACTTT. Amino acids: CASSEGLDNSPLHF.

Only one count was recorded for this clone. The chain has TRBV9 and TRBJ2-2, with 11 bases lining up with TRBD2. Germline loops: CDR1 SGDLS, CDR2 YYNGEE. The CDR3 runs to 17 residues. J was trimmed by 6 bases and V by 0 bases; bases with no gene match: 7. The CDR3 reads CASSVEASGGKPGELFF. CDR3 coding DNA: TGTGCCAGCAGCGTAGAGGCTAGCGGGGGGAAGCCCGGGGAGCTGTTTTTT.

This rearrangement joins TRBV9 to TRBJ1-2; 12 nucleotides agree with TRBD1. The V and J ends lost 2 bases and 4 bases, in that order; junction bases with no gene match: 12. Germline V lookup: CDR1 SGDLS, CDR2 YYNGEE. CDR3 length: 18 amino acids. The CDR3 DNA reads as TGTGCCAGCAGCGTTGCCGGGACAGGGGGCTTCTTCGGCTATGGCTACACCTTC. Residues: CASSVAGTGGFFGYGYTF. The whole variable domain, remainder taken from reference TRBV9 and TRBJ1-2, is DSGVTQTPKHLITATGQRVTLRCSPRSGDLSVYWYQQSLDQGLQFLIQYYNGEERAKGNILERFSAQQFPDLHSELNLSSLELGDSALYFCASSVAGTGGFFGYGYTFGSGTRLTVV.

This clone showed up many times. V gene TRBV7-9 combines with J gene TRBJ1-3; 8 bases are a match to TRBD1. V shed 5 bases, J shed 2 bases, and the junction held 5 bases outside the gene matches. CDR3 size: 15 residues. CDR1 SEHNR and CDR2 FQNEAQ come from the germline V gene (reference sequence). CDR3: CASSGQGLAGNTIYF. DNA of the CDR3: TGTGCCAGCAGCGGACAGGGACTTGCTGGAAACACCATATATTTT.

The chain carries TRBV11-3 and TRBJ1-1, with 8 bases fitting TRBD1. V was pared by 1 base and J by 0 bases, with 1 base of the junction left unmatched. Germline V gene sequence: CDR1 SGHNT, CDR2 YENEEA. The CDR3 sequence is 15 residues long. CDR3 in amino acids: CASSLAGGLNTEAFF. The CDR3 bases are TGTGCCAGCAGCTTAGCAGGGGGCTTGAACACTGAAGCTTTCTTT.

The rearrangement links TRBV28 to TRBJ2-7, with D perhaps TRBD2 (6 bases). Trimming left V 7 bases short and J 4 bases short, with 14 bases between. CDR3 size: 13 residues. From germline, CDR1 is MDHEN and CDR2 SYDVKM. In nucleotides, the CDR3 is TGTGCCAGCATGAATCGGGGGATATACGAGCAGTACTTC. Its translation is CASMNRGIYEQYF.

J is TRBJ1-2 and V is TRBV19; 7 nucleotides line up with TRBD1. CDR3 length: 16 amino acids. Germline assignment: CDR1 LNHDA and CDR2 SQIVND (reference sequence). The ends lost 4 bases at V and 1 base at J; junction bases unmatched: 9. CDR3 in DNA: TGTGCCAGTAGTAATCCTCGGGACAGCCTTAACTATGGCTACACCTTC. This encodes CASSNPRDSLNYGYTF.

The gene calls are TRBV28 and TRBJ1-1; TRBD1 agrees at 9 bases. The V segment lost 5 bases and the J segment 5 bases; nucleotides outside the gene matches: 12. This CDR3 comprises 16 residues. Germline CDR1 is MDHEN and CDR2 is SYDVKM. Here the CDR3 DNA reads TGTGCCAGCAGTCAAACGGGGACAGGGTCTGGGACTGAAGCTTTCTTT. Its translation: CASSQTGTGSGTEAFF.

The V gene is TRBV24-1, the J gene TRBJ2-5; TRBD2 matches at 14 bases. V gave up 5 bases and J gave up 3 bases; unmatched junction bases: 4. CDR1 and CDR2 (germline): KGHDR, SFDVKD. This CDR3 has 16 residues. DNA for the CDR3: TGTGCCACCAGTGCTCAGACTAGCGGGGGGGAAGAGACCCAGTACTTC. This encodes CATSAQTSGGEETQYF.

The chain employs TRBV29-1 and TRBJ2-5; TRBD2 might be the D (6 bases). V gave up 7 bases and J gave up 3 bases, with 12 bases separating them. The CDR3 is made up of 12 amino acids. CDR1 and CDR2 from the germline V gene are SQVTM and ANQGSEA. CDR3 sequence (DNA): TGCAGCGACACGGGAGTAAAAGAGACCCAGTACTTC. This sequence encodes CSDTGVKETQYF. Using reference TRBV29-1 and TRBJ2-5 for the parts outside the CDR3, the full variable domain is SAVISQKPSRDICQRGTSLTIQCQVDSQVTMMFWYRQQPGQSLTLIATANQGSEATYESGFVIDKFPISRPNLTFSTLTVSNMSPEDSSIYLCSDTGVKETQYFGPGTRLLVL.

The rearrangement uses TRBV27 and TRBJ2-1; D possibly corresponds to TRBD1 (7 bases). Deletions cut 3 bases from V and 1 base from J, with 16 bases between. Germline V gene sequence: CDR1 MNHEY, CDR2 SMNVEV (reference sequence). The CDR3 spans 17 residues. This CDR3 is CASSFFRGVASYNEQFF. In nucleotides, the CDR3 is TGTGCCAGCAGTTTTTTCAGGGGGGTAGCGTCCTACAATGAGCAGTTCTTC.

This clone came up a few times. V and J are TRBV5-1 and TRBJ1-1; D uncertain. Germline assignment: CDR1 SGHRS and CDR2 YFSETQ. Trimming cost V 4 bases and J 0 bases, with 4 bases left between them. This CDR3 has 12 amino acids. The CDR3 region has the DNA TGCGCCAGCAGCGGGCTGAACACTGAAGCTTTCTTT. This sequence encodes CASSGLNTEAFF.